These 3 T cell receptor beta chains were sequenced from one sample in a study of T cell responses to AZD1222 COVID-19 vaccine. Clones were sequenced by immunoSEQ multiplex PCR, and TCRdb holds only the in-frame ones, with some missing. This repertoire shows under 200,000 clones, about nine tenths found once; its top ten account for approximately 1.5%. Sequencing was performed on peripheral blood, taken on day 0 of AZD1222 vaccination. Receptor source: an adult in good health.

The CDR3 nucleotides are TGTGCCAGCAGCTTGCCGACGGTGAACACTGAAGCTTTCTTT. Translating gives CASSLPTVNTEAFF. The chain recombines TRBV7-2 with TRBJ1-1, with D hard to call. In germline, CDR1 is SGHTA, CDR2 FQGNSA. Trimming shortened V by 3 bases and J by 0 bases, and 8 bases separated the two germline ends. The CDR3 has 14 amino acids. Supplemented by reference TRBV7-2 and TRBJ1-1, the full variable domain reads GAGVSQSPSNKVTEKGKDVELRCDPISGHTALYWYRQSLGQGLEFLIYFQGNSAPDKSGLPSDRFSAERTGGSVSTLTIQRTQQEDSAVYLCASSLPTVNTEAFFGQGTRLTVV.

The chain uses TRBV2 and TRBJ2-1, with TRBD1 matching over 7 bases. CDR1 is SNHLY, CDR2 FYNNEI, per germline. After removal of 2 bases from V and 2 bases from J, the junction contained 3 bases not matched to a gene. The CDR3 loop spans 15 amino acids. The CDR3 bases are TGTGCCAGCAGTGAAAACAGGGGCCCCTACAATGAGCAGTTCTTC. This translates into CASSENRGPYNEQFF.

The J gene is TRBJ1-3, the V gene TRBV11-2, with unresolved D. CDR1 SGHAT and CDR2 FQNNGV come from the germline V gene. Trimming removed 2 bases from V and 0 bases from J, with 8 bases in between. The CDR3 runs to 15 residues. The CDR3 loop reads CASSLSGNSGNTIYF. The CDR3 coding sequence is TGTGCCAGCAGCTTAAGCGGTAACTCTGGAAACACCATATATTTT.